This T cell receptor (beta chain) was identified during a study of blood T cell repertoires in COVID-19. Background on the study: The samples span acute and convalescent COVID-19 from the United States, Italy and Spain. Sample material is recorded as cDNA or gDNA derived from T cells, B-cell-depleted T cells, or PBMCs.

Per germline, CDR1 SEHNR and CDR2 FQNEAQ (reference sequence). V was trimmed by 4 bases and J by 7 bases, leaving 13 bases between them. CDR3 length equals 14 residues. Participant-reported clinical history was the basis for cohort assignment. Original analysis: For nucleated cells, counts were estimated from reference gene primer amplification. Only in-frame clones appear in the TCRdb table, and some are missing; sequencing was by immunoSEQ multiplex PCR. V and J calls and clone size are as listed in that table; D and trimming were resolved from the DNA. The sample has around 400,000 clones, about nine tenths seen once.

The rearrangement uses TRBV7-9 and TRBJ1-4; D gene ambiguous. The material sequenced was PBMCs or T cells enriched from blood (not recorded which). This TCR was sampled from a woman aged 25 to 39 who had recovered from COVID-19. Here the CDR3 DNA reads TGTGCCAGCAGCTCTCGTCTCGACATTGAAAAACTGTTTTTT. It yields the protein CASSSRLDIEKLFF.